Below are 27 T cell receptor beta chains sequenced from a single sample in a study of T cell responses to AZD1222 COVID-19 vaccine. Assay: immunoSEQ multiplex PCR; the TCRdb copy retains only in-frame clones and omits some. Of approximately 100,000 clones in the sample, approximately 86% were seen once. This specimen consisted of peripheral blood, obtained on day 0 of MenACWY control vaccination. The receptor set was obtained from an adult in good health.

This CDR3 is CASSLWAGLGYTF. The CDR3 DNA follows: TGTGCCAGCAGCTTGTGGGCAGGGCTCGGCTACACCTTC. The chain combines TRBV5-4 with TRBJ1-2; perhaps TRBD1 as D (5 bases). The germline V gene has CDR1 SGHNT and CDR2 YYREEE (reference sequence). The CDR3 spans 13 residues. Deletions cut 1 base from V and 8 bases from J, with 12 bases between.

The chain is built from TRBV7-2 and TRBJ2-5; 13 bases agree with TRBD2. CDR3 length equals 17 residues. CDR1 and CDR2 from the germline V gene are SGHTA and FQGNSA. The V and J ends lost 5 bases and 5 bases, in that order; junction bases with no gene match: 11. As DNA, the CDR3 is TGTGCCAGCAGCACCCAAACGACTAGCGGGGGGAGGGAGACCCAGTACTTC. The encoded protein is CASSTQTTSGGRETQYF. The full variable domain, with the rest looked up from reference TRBV7-2 and TRBJ2-5, is GAGVSQSPSNKVTEKGKDVELRCDPISGHTALYWYRQSLGQGLEFLIYFQGNSAPDKSGLPSDRFSAERTGGSVSTLTIQRTQQEDSAVYLCASSTQTTSGGRETQYFGPGTRLLVL.

The chain combines TRBV6-5 with TRBJ2-1; D not certain. V was pared by 6 bases and J by 6 bases, with 9 bases between. The length of the CDR3 is 12 residues. Germline V gene sequence: CDR1 MNHEY, CDR2 SVGAGI. The CDR3 sequence is CASRMNRNEQFF. CDR3 nucleotide sequence: TGTGCCAGCAGGATGAACCGCAATGAGCAGTTCTTC.

The chain uses TRBV30 and TRBJ1-1; possible D gene TRBD1, 5 bases. The V end lost 6 bases, the J end lost 0 bases, and 17 bases lay between the germline ends. The CDR3 consists of 15 residues. CDR1 is GTSNPN, CDR2 SVGIG, per germline (reference sequence). The CDR3, as DNA: TGTGCCTGCACTCTTATGGGCAGGGTGAACACTGAAGCTTTCTTT. Protein product: CACTLMGRVNTEAFF.

The V and J genes are TRBV27 and TRBJ1-1; D is unclear. Germline values: CDR1 MNHEY, CDR2 SMNVEV (reference sequence). CDR3 length equals 13 residues. Trimming took off 6 bases at V and 2 bases at J, with 10 bases between the two ends. The CDR3 loop is CASRGRTNTEAFF. The CDR3 DNA follows: TGTGCCAGCAGGGGTCGAACAAACACTGAAGCTTTCTTT.

The V call is TRBV24-1, the J call TRBJ1-1; 7 bases line up with TRBD1. CDR1 is KGHDR and CDR2 is SFDVKD in the germline V gene. With 7 bases clipped from V and 2 bases from J, the junction kept 3 bases outside the gene matches. This CDR3 region has 13 residues. Here the CDR3 reads CATRRDSNTEAFF. CDR3 nucleotides: TGTGCCACCAGGCGGGACAGCAACACTGAAGCTTTCTTT.

The V call is TRBV6-6, the J call TRBJ2-6; D is unclear. Germline assignment: CDR1 MNHNY and CDR2 SVGAGI (reference sequence). The CDR3 spans 17 residues. Trimming took 5 bases from V and 1 from J, leaving 15 bases between them. The CDR3: CASSQRNDPSGANVLTF. The CDR3, as DNA: TGTGCCAGCAGTCAACGAAACGACCCTTCTGGGGCCAACGTCCTGACTTTC.

DNA for the CDR3: TGTGCCTGGAGTAGGACCGCAACTAATGAAAAACTGTTTTTT. It translates to CAWSRTATNEKLFF. The rearrangement links TRBV30 to TRBJ1-4; D not certain. V was trimmed by 2 bases and J by 0 bases, leaving 7 bases between them. Germline V gene sequence: CDR1 GTSNPN, CDR2 SVGIG (reference sequence). This CDR3 contains 14 residues.

V usage is TRBV7-2 and J usage is TRBJ2-5; 11 bases agree with TRBD2. CDR3 length equals 16 residues. CDR1 and CDR2 from the germline V gene are SGHTA and FQGNSA. The junction had 11 bases not matched to a gene; V was cut back by 6 bases and J by 5 bases. The CDR3 sequence is CASSFLAGGTGETQYF. The CDR3 region has the DNA TGTGCCAGCAGTTTCCTAGCGGGAGGTACTGGGGAGACCCAGTACTTC.

The chain recombines TRBV9 with TRBJ1-2, with D possibly matching TRBD1 (5 bases). V was trimmed by 3 bases and J by 3 bases, leaving 9 bases between them. CDR1 is SGDLS and CDR2 is YYNGEE in the germline V gene. The CDR3 is made up of 13 amino acids. The CDR3 sequence: CASSESGDYGYTF. DNA for the CDR3: TGTGCCAGCAGCGAGTCGGGGGACTATGGCTACACCTTC.

V and J are TRBV3-1 (or the pseudogene TRBV3-2) and TRBJ2-7; D is possibly TRBD1 (5 bases). Germline CDR1 LGHDT, CDR2 YNNKEL (reference sequence). The CDR3 length is 12 residues. V lost 3 bases and J 9 bases, leaving 12 bases between the germline ends. The CDR3 bases are TGTGCCAGCAGCCACAGGGTAAGGGGGCAGTACTTC. Protein product: CASSHRVRGQYF.

The V and J genes are TRBV7-2 and TRBJ1-3; D is possibly TRBD1 (5 bases). The CDR3 is made up of 15 amino acids. CDR1 is SGHTA and CDR2 is FQGNSA in the germline V gene. Trimming stripped 5 bases from V and 1 base from J, with 12 bases between. This chain's CDR3 is CASSVAGGSGNTIYF. CDR3 DNA sequence: TGTGCCAGCAGCGTCGCGGGGGGGTCTGGAAACACCATATATTTT.

This chain joins TRBV6-2 or TRBV6-3 and TRBJ1-5, with D maybe TRBD1 (6 bases). Trimming pared 2 bases from V and 11 bases from J, leaving 25 bases between. CDR1 is MNHEY, CDR2 SVGEGT, per germline. The CDR3 is 17 residues long. The CDR3 region is CASSYAPSRGQTDAQHF. The CDR3 DNA follows: TGTGCCAGCAGTTACGCCCCCTCTCGGGGACAAACGGATGCCCAGCATTTT.

V and J are TRBV12-5 and TRBJ2-3; D possibly matches TRBD1 or TRBD2 (5 bases each). The CDR3 loop spans 14 amino acids. The germline V gene encodes CDR1 LGHNT and CDR2 FRNRAP. V was shortened by 7 bases and J by 4 bases, with 15 bases between the two germline ends. The CDR3 reads CASAPGPLADTQYF. The CDR3 DNA sequence: TGTGCTAGTGCCCCGGGACCCTTGGCAGATACGCAGTATTTT.

As for this clone: Other DNA sequences from this sample encode an identical CDR3 as well. The V and J genes are TRBV12-3 or TRBV12-4 and TRBJ1-2, with D hard to call. The germline V and J ends were trimmed by 1 base and 4 bases, with 4 bases remaining between them. The CDR3 runs 12 residues. CDR3 DNA sequence: TGTGCCAGCAGTTTAGTCGGCTATGGCTACACCTTC. Translating it yields CASSLVGYGYTF.

The chain couples TRBV5-8 to TRBJ2-3; TRBD1 or TRBD2 may be the D gene (5 bases each). This CDR3 contains 15 residues. The germline gives CDR1 SGHTS, CDR2 YDEGEE. V was trimmed by 2 bases and J by 1 base, leaving 11 bases between them. CDR3 sequence (DNA): TGTGCCAGCAGCTTAAGACTGGGGGGCACAGATACGCAGTATTTT. Its translation: CASSLRLGGTDTQYF. Full variable domain (remainder filled in from reference TRBV5-8 and TRBJ2-3): EAGVTQSPTHLIKTRGQQATLRCSPISGHTSVYWYQQALGLGLQFLLWYDEGEERNRGNFPPRFSGRQFPNYSSELNVNALELEDSALYLCASSLRLGGTDTQYFGPGTRLTVL.

This clone showed up just once. This chain connects TRBV7-2 to TRBJ1-2; a weak D match, TRBD1 (5 bases). V was shortened by 0 bases and J by 4 bases, with 12 bases between the two germline ends. Looked up from germline, CDR1 is SGHTA and CDR2 is FQGNSA. This CDR3 has 15 residues. CDR3 DNA sequence: TGTGCCAGCAGCTTAGCTAAGGGGCCGTCCTATGGCTACACCTTC. Translated: CASSLAKGPSYGYTF.

This chain joins TRBV28 and TRBJ2-5, with D unresolved. V was shortened by 4 bases and J by 1 base, with 16 bases between the two germline ends. This CDR3 is 16 amino acids long. Per germline, CDR1 MDHEN and CDR2 SYDVKM. In DNA form, the CDR3 reads TGTGCCAGCAGTTCGCCCATGTGGGGAAGCCAAGAGACCCAGTACTTC. Translating gives CASSSPMWGSQETQYF.

The chain couples TRBV19 to TRBJ1-4; tentatively, D is TRBD1 (5 bases). Between the trimmed V and J ends, which lost 8 bases and 0 bases, there was a span of 10 bases. The CDR3 length is 14 residues. Germline lookup yields CDR1 LNHDA and CDR2 SQIVND (reference sequence). CDR3 DNA: TGTGCCAGTCAGGGAAGGGCAACTAATGAAAAACTGTTTTTT. It is translated as CASQGRATNEKLFF.

In its sample, this clone was seen a few times. The chain links TRBV4-1 to TRBJ1-3; 7 positions match TRBD1. Per the germline V gene, CDR1 is MGHRA and CDR2 is YSYEKL. V shed 0 bases and J 2 bases; nucleotides not matched to a gene: 4. CDR3 size: 16 residues. CDR3: CASSQEGQGAGNTIYF. CDR3 bases: TGCGCCAGCAGCCAAGAGGGGCAGGGGGCTGGAAACACCATATATTTT.

This sequence joins TRBV19 and TRBJ2-1; D may be TRBD2 (6 bases). Germline assignment: CDR1 LNHDA and CDR2 SQIVND (reference sequence). V was shortened by 6 bases and J by 2 bases, with 17 bases between the two germline ends. The CDR3 is 16 residues long. The CDR3 DNA sequence: TGTGCCAGTAGCCCGATGGGCGGGAATCCCTACAATGAGCAGTTCTTC. Amino acids: CASSPMGGNPYNEQFF.

This rearrangement joins TRBV10-3 to TRBJ1-5, with 9 bases aligning to TRBD1. Trimming at V came to 9 bases and at J to 4 bases, leaving 7 bases not matched to a gene. This CDR3 is 14 amino acids long. Germline V gene data show CDR1 as ENHRY and CDR2 as SYGVKD. Written as DNA, the CDR3 is TGTGCCATTCACCCGGGACAGGGAAATCAGCCCCAGCATTTT. Protein: CAIHPGQGNQPQHF.

The chain employs TRBV5-4 and TRBJ1-2; D is possibly TRBD1 (6 bases). The length of the CDR3 is 12 residues. The V end was cut by 6 bases, the J end by 8 bases, with 14 bases between. CDR1 and CDR2 from the germline V gene are SGHNT and YYREEE (reference sequence). In DNA form, the CDR3 reads TGTGCCAGCACCGGAGAGGGGGACGGCTACACCTTC. It specifies CASTGEGDGYTF.

In its sample, this clone was seen a few times. The V and J genes are TRBV11-3 and TRBJ2-6; D call uncertain. The CDR3 is made up of 15 amino acids. In germline, CDR1 is SGHNT, CDR2 YENEEA. V lost 1 base to trimming and J lost 2 bases, with 6 bases between them. The CDR3 here is CASSLGVAGANVLTF. Written as DNA, the CDR3 is TGTGCCAGCAGCTTAGGCGTGGCTGGGGCCAACGTCCTGACTTTC.

V and J are TRBV7-2 and TRBJ2-5, with 8 bases fitting TRBD2. V was pared by 4 bases and J by 6 bases, with 7 bases of the junction left unmatched. From germline, CDR1 is SGHTA and CDR2 FQGNSA. The CDR3 runs to 14 residues. CDR3 coding DNA: TGTGCCAGCAGCTCGGACGGGGGGGCCAAGACCCAGTACTTC. This sequence encodes CASSSDGGAKTQYF.

This clone was observed once. The chain carries TRBV3-1 (or the pseudogene TRBV3-2) and TRBJ1-3; D unclear. With 4 bases removed from V and 0 bases from J, the gap between germline ends came to 7 bases. CDR1 is LGHDT and CDR2 is YNNKEL in the germline V gene (reference sequence). The CDR3 covers 14 residues. CDR3 in amino acids: CASSPRTSGNTIYF. CDR3 in DNA: TGTGCCAGCAGCCCCCGTACCTCTGGAAACACCATATATTTT.

This clone was recorded a few times. This chain joins TRBV6-2 or TRBV6-3 and TRBJ1-5, with D tentatively TRBD1 (6 bases). Germline V gives CDR1 MNHEY, CDR2 SVGEGT. V lost 5 bases to trimming and J lost 2 bases, with 13 bases between them. The CDR3 length is 15 residues. The CDR3 is CASSHPQGRNQPQHF. The CDR3 DNA follows: TGTGCCAGCAGTCACCCACAGGGACGCAATCAGCCCCAGCATTTT.